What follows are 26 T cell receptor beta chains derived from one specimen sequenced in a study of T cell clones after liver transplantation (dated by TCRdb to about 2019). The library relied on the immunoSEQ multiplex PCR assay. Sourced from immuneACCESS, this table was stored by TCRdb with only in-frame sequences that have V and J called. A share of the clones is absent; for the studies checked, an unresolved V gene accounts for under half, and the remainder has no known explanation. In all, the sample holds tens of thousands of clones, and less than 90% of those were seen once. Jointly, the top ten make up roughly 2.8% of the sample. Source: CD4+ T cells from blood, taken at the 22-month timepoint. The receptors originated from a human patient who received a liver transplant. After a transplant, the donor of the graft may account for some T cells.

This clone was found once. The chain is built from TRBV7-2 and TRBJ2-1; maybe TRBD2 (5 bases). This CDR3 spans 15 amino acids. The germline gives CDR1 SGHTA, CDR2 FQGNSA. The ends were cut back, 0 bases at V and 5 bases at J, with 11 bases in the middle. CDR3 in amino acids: CASSLALERHNEQFF. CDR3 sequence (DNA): TGTGCCAGCAGCTTAGCGCTCGAGCGGCACAATGAGCAGTTCTTC.

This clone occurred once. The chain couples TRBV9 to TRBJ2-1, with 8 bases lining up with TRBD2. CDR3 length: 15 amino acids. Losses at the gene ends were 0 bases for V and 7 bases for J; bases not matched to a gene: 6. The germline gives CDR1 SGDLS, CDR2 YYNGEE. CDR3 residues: CASSVASGGMNEQFF. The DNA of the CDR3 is TGTGCCAGCAGCGTAGCCAGCGGGGGCATGAATGAGCAGTTCTTC.

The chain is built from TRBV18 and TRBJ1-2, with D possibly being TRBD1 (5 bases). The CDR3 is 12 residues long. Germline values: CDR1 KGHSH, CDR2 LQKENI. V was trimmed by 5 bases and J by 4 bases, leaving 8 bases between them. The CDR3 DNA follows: TGTGCCAGCTCAGAAGGGGTCTATGGCTACACCTTC. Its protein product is CASSEGVYGYTF.

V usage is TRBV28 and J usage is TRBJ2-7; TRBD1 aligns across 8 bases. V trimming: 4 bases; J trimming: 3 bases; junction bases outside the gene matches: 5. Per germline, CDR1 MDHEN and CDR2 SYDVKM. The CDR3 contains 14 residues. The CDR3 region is CASSSGQGVYEQYF. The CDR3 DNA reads TGTGCCAGCAGTTCAGGACAGGGTGTCTACGAGCAGTACTTC.

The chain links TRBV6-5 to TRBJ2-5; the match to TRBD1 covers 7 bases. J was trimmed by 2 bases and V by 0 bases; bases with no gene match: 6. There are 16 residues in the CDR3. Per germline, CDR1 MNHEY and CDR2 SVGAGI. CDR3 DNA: TGTGCCAGCAGTTACTCGCCCCGCAGGGGGCAAGAGACCCAGTACTTC. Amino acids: CASSYSPRRGQETQYF.

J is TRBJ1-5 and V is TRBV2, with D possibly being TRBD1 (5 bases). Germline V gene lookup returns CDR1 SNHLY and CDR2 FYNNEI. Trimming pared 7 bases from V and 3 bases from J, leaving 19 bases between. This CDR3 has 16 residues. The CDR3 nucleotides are TGTGCCAGCACCCACCGGGGCGGGGAGATCAATCAGCCCCAGCATTTT. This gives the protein CASTHRGGEINQPQHF.

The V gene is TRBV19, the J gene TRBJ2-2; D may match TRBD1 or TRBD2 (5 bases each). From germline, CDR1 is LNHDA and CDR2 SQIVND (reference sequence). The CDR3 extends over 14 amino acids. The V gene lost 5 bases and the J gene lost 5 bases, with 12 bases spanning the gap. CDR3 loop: CASSPGRWTGELFF. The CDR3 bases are TGTGCCAGTAGTCCGGGACGTTGGACCGGGGAGCTGTTTTTT.

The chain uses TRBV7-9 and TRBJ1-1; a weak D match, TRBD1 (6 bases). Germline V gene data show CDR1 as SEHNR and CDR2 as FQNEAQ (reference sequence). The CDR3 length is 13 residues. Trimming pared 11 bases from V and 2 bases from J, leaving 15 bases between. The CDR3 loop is CALWWGGNTEAFF. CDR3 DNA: TGTGCCCTCTGGTGGGGGGGCAACACTGAAGCTTTCTTT.

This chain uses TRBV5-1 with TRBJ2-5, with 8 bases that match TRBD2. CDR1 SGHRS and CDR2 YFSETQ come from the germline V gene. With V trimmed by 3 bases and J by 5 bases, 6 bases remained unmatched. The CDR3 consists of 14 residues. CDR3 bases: TGCGCCAGCAGCTCCGGGGGGGCCGGCGAGACCCAGTACTTC. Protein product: CASSSGGAGETQYF.

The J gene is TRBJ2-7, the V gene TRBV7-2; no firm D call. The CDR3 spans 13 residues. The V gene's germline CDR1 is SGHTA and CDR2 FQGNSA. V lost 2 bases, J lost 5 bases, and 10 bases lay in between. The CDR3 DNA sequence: TGTGCCAGCAGCTTAAAGTCCCGGGACGAGCAGTACTTC. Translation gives CASSLKSRDEQYF. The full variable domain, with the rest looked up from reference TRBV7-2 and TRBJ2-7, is GAGVSQSPSNKVTEKGKDVELRCDPISGHTALYWYRQSLGQGLEFLIYFQGNSAPDKSGLPSDRFSAERTGGSVSTLTIQRTQQEDSAVYLCASSLKSRDEQYFGPGTRLTVT.

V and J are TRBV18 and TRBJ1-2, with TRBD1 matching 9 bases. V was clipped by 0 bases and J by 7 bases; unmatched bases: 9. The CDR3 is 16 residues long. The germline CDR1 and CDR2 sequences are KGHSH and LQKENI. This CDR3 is CASSPPRRQGDSGYTF. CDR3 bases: TGTGCCAGCTCACCACCGCGGAGACAGGGGGATTCTGGCTACACCTTC.

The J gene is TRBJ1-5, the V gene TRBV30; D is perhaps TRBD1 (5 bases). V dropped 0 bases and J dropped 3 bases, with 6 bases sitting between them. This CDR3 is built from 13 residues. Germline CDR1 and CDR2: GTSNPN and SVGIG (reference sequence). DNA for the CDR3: TGTGCCTGGAGTGTACAGGACAATCAGCCCCAGCATTTT. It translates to CAWSVQDNQPQHF.

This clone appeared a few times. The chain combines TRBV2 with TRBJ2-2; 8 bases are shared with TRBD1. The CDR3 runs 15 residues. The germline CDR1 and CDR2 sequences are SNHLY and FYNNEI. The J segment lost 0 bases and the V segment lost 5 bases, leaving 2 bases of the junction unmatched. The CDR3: CASSRQGSNTGELFF. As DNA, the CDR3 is TGTGCCAGCAGTCGACAGGGGTCGAACACCGGGGAGCTGTTTTTT.

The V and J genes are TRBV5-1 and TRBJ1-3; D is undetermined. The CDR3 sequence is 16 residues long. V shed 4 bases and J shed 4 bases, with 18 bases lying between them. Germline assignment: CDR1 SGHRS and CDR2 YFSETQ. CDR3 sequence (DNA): TGCGCCAGCAGCATCGGGCCTGCTGGGCGGGGAAACACCATATATTTT. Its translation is CASSIGPAGRGNTIYF.

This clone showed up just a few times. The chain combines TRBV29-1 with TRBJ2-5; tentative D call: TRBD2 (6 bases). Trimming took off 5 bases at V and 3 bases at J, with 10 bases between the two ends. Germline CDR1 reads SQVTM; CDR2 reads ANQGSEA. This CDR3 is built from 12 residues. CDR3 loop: CSVRTGEETQYF. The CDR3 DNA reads TGCAGCGTTAGGACGGGGGAAGAGACCCAGTACTTC.

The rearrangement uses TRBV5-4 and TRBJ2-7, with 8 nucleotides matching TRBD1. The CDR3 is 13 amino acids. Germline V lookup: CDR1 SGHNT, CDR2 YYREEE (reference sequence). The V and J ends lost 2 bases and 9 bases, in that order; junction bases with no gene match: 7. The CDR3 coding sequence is TGTGCCAGCAGCTTAGGACAGGGCTTAGGGCAGTACTTC. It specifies CASSLGQGLGQYF.

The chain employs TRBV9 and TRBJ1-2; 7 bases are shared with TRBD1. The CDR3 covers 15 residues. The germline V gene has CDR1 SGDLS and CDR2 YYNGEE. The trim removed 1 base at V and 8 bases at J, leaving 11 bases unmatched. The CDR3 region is CASSVRLDREGGYTF. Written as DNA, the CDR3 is TGTGCCAGCAGCGTAAGATTAGACAGGGAGGGCGGCTACACCTTC.

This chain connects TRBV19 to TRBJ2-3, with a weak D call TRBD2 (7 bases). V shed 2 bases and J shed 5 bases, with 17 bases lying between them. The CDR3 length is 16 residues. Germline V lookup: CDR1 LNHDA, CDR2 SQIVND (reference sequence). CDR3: CASSIWGGANGDTQYF. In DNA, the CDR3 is TGTGCCAGTAGTATATGGGGGGGGGCCAATGGAGATACGCAGTATTTT.

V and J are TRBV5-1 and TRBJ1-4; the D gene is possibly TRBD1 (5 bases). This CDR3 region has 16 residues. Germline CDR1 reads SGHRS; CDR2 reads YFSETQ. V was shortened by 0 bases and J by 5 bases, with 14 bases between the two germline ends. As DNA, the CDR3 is TGCGCCAGCAGCTTGGTGGCCCCGAGGGGAAATGAAAAACTGTTTTTT. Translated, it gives CASSLVAPRGNEKLFF.

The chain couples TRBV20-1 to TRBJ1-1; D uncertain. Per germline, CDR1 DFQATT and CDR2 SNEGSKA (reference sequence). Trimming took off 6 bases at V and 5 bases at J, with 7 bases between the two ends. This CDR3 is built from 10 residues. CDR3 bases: TGCAGTGCCCCTTATACTGAAGCTTTCTTT. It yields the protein CSAPYTEAFF.

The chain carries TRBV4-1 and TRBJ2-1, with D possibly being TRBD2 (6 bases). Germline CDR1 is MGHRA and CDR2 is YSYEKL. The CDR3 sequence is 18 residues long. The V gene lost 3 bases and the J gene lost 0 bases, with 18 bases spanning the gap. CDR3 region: CASSQRGPWLSSYNEQFF. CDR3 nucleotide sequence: TGCGCCAGCAGCCAGCGGGGTCCATGGTTGAGCTCCTACAATGAGCAGTTCTTC.

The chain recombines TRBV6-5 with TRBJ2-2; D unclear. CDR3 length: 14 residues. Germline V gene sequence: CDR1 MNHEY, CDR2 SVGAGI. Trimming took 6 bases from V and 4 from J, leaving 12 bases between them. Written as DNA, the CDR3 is TGTGCCAGCAGCCGCAGCCGTAGCACCGGGGAGCTGTTTTTT. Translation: CASSRSRSTGELFF.

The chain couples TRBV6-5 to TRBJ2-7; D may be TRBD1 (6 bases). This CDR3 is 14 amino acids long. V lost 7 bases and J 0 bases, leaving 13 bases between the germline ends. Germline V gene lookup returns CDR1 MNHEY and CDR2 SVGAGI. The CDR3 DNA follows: TGTGCCAGCACCCAGGGGCCCGACTCCTACGAGCAGTACTTC. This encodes CASTQGPDSYEQYF.

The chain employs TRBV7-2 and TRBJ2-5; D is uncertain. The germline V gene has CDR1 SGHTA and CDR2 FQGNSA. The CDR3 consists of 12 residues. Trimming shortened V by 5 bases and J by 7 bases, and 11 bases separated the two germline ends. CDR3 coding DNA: TGTGCCAGCAGCCCCAGGATCGGGACCCAGTACTTC. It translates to CASSPRIGTQYF.

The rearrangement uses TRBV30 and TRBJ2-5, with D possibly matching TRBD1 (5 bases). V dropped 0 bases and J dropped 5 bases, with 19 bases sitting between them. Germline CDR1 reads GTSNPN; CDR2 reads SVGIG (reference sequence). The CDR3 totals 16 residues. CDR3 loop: CAWSVQWGQKLETQYF. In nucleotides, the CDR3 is TGTGCCTGGAGTGTACAATGGGGCCAGAAGTTGGAGACCCAGTACTTC. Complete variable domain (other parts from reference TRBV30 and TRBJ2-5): SQTIHQWPATLVQPVGSPLSLECTVEGTSNPNLYWYRQAAGRGLQLLFYSVGIGQISSEVPQNLSASRPQDRQFILSSKKLLLSDSGFYLCAWSVQWGQKLETQYFGPGTRLLVL.

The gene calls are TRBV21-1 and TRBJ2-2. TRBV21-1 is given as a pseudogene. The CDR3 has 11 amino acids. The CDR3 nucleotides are TGTGCCAGCAGCAATTGTGGGGAGCTGTTTTTT. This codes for CASSNCGELFF.